A single sample gave rise to the 17 T cell receptor beta chains below, sequenced in a study of cytotoxic CD8 clonotypes in ibrutinib-treated CLL. Sequencing was performed with immunoSEQ multiplex PCR; in TCRdb, only in-frame clones are kept and a portion is missing. The table includes approximately 200,000 clones, approximately 72% detected once. The sample was PBMCs, taken after 24 months of ibrutinib treatment. The receptors stem from a human donor with chronic lymphocytic leukemia.

The chain links TRBV7-9 to TRBJ1-2; a weak D match, TRBD1 (5 bases). Per the germline V gene, CDR1 is SEHNR and CDR2 is FQNEAQ (reference sequence). With 3 bases removed from V and 6 bases from J, the gap between germline ends came to 14 bases. The length of the CDR3 is 14 residues. The CDR3 loop reads CASSFTREANGYTF. For the CDR3, the DNA is TGTGCCAGCAGCTTTACCAGGGAGGCTAATGGCTACACCTTC.

A remark on this clone: Different DNA sequences within this sample yield the same CDR3. The chain uses TRBV28 and TRBJ2-2, with D unresolved. Germline V gene data show CDR1 as MDHEN and CDR2 as SYDVKM. The V end lost 4 bases, the J end lost 4 bases, and 7 bases lay between the germline ends. The CDR3 is 13 residues long. The CDR3 DNA is TGTGCCAGCAGTTCCCGAGTCACCGGGGAGCTGTTTTTT. Its translation: CASSSRVTGELFF.

The gene calls are TRBV5-4 and TRBJ1-2; D is possibly TRBD1 (6 bases). V lost 4 bases, J lost 5 bases, and 12 bases lay in between. The CDR3 contains 13 residues. Germline V gene lookup returns CDR1 SGHNT and CDR2 YYREEE (reference sequence). The CDR3 loop is CASSVQGSYGYTF. For the CDR3, the DNA is TGTGCCAGCAGCGTACAGGGCAGTTATGGCTACACCTTC.

V and J are TRBV2 and TRBJ2-5, with 13 positions matching TRBD2. Germline V gene sequence: CDR1 SNHLY, CDR2 FYNNEI. V shed 4 bases, J shed 5 bases, and the junction held 7 bases outside the gene matches. The CDR3 loop spans 16 amino acids. In DNA form, the CDR3 reads TGTGCCAGCAGTGGACTAGCGGGAGGCCCCCATGAGACCCAGTACTTC. This codes for CASSGLAGGPHETQYF. The whole variable domain, remainder taken from reference TRBV2 and TRBJ2-5, is EPEVTQTPSHQVTQMGQEVILRCVPISNHLYFYWYRQILGQKVEFLVSFYNNEISEKSEIFDDQFSVERPDGSNFTLKIRSTKLEDSAMYFCASSGLAGGPHETQYFGPGTRLLVL.

This clone was seen only once. The V gene is TRBV9, the J gene TRBJ1-3, with 8 bases fitting TRBD1. With 4 bases clipped from V and 1 base from J, the junction kept 4 bases outside the gene matches. This CDR3 region has 15 residues. Germline assignment: CDR1 SGDLS and CDR2 YYNGEE. CDR3: CASSPRQGSGNTIYF. CDR3 coding DNA: TGTGCCAGCAGCCCTCGACAGGGGTCTGGAAACACCATATATTTT. Full variable domain (missing parts from reference TRBV9 and TRBJ1-3): DSGVTQTPKHLITATGQRVTLRCSPRSGDLSVYWYQQSLDQGLQFLIQYYNGEERAKGNILERFSAQQFPDLHSELNLSSLELGDSALYFCASSPRQGSGNTIYFGEGSWLTVV.

The chain is built from TRBV7-2 and TRBJ2-1; TRBD1 matches at 7 bases. The V gene's germline CDR1 is SGHTA and CDR2 FQGNSA. Trimming cost V 3 bases and J 8 bases; bases outside gene matches: 13. CDR3 size: 16 residues. The CDR3 is CASSFGFGRGQYEQFF. The CDR3 nucleotides read TGTGCCAGCAGCTTTGGATTTGGTAGGGGGCAATATGAGCAGTTCTTC.

Worth noting for this clone: The junction differs from germline at one of its ends, possibly a read error. This sequence joins TRBV7-7 and TRBJ2-5; the match to TRBD2 covers 10 bases. Germline CDR1 SSHAT, CDR2 FNYEAQ (reference sequence). The CDR3 extends over 15 amino acids. As DNA, the CDR3 is TGTGCTAGCAGCTTAAGGACTAGCGGCGGAGAGACCCAGTACTTC. It is translated as CASSLRTSGGETQYF. The full variable domain, completed using reference TRBV7-7 and TRBJ2-5, is GAGVSQSPRYKVTKRGQDVTLRCDPISSHATLYWYQQALGQGPEFLTYFNYEAQPDKSGLPSDRFSAERPEGSISTLTIQRTEQRDSAMYRCASSLRTSGGETQYFGPGTRLLVL.

The chain carries TRBV6-1 and TRBJ1-2; no reliable D call. V lost 2 bases, J lost 4 bases, and 11 bases lay in between. From germline, CDR1 is MNHNS and CDR2 SASEGT. This CDR3 is built from 14 residues. CDR3 amino acids: CASSERLQSYGYTF. CDR3 bases: TGTGCCAGCAGTGAACGCCTACAGAGCTATGGCTACACCTTC.

This chain links TRBV7-6 with TRBJ1-3; D uncertain. The CDR3 spans 16 residues. Germline values: CDR1 SGHVS, CDR2 FNYEAQ. V was shortened by 4 bases and J by 3 bases, with 16 bases between the two germline ends. Here the CDR3 reads CASSSALRGGGNTIYF. CDR3 nucleotide sequence: TGTGCCAGCAGCTCCGCCCTCCGGGGTGGTGGAAACACCATATATTTT.

The chain recombines TRBV27 with TRBJ2-3, with D unresolved. Trimming cost V 9 bases and J 0 bases, with 10 bases left between them. There are 13 residues in the CDR3. Looked up from germline, CDR1 is MNHEY and CDR2 is SMNVEV (reference sequence). The CDR3: CASRLGSTDTQYF. In nucleotides, the CDR3 is TGTGCCAGTCGTTTGGGTAGCACAGATACGCAGTATTTT.

Only one count was recorded for this clone. Here the CDR3 DNA reads TGTGCCTGGAGTGTACGGTTCGGTTCCCGTACGGCTAATGAAAAACTGTTTTTT. Residues: CAWSVRFGSRTANEKLFF. J is TRBJ1-4 and V is TRBV30; no reliable D call. Trimming shortened V by 0 bases and J by 3 bases, and 20 bases separated the two germline ends. Germline loops: CDR1 GTSNPN, CDR2 SVGIG (reference sequence). The CDR3 has 18 residues.

This clone was counted a single time. The rearrangement links TRBV7-7 to TRBJ2-5; TRBD2 aligns across 16 bases. The CDR3 has 18 amino acids. The germline V gene encodes CDR1 SSHAT and CDR2 FNYEAQ (reference sequence). With 3 bases clipped from V and 4 bases from J, the junction kept 8 bases outside the gene matches. DNA of the CDR3: TGTGCCAGCAGCTTGGGACTAGCGGGAGGGCCTCTGGTAGAGACCCAGTACTTC. This sequence encodes CASSLGLAGGPLVETQYF.

The chain couples TRBV28 to TRBJ1-1, with 8 bases fitting TRBD1. The V segment lost 7 bases and the J segment 1 base; nucleotides outside the gene matches: 5. The CDR3 runs 14 residues. In germline, CDR1 is MDHEN, CDR2 SYDVKM. CDR3 region: CASTTGQGNTEAFF. The CDR3 DNA sequence: TGTGCCAGCACCACAGGACAGGGGAACACTGAAGCTTTCTTT. Using reference TRBV28 and TRBJ1-1 for the parts outside the CDR3, the full variable domain is DVKVTQSSRYLVKRTGEKVFLECVQDMDHENMFWYRQDPGLGLRLIYFSYDVKMKEKGDIPEGYSVSREKKERFSLILESASTNQTSMYLCASTTGQGNTEAFFGQGTRLTVV.

The CDR3 nucleotides are TGTGCCAGCAGCCCATCCCCCGGGACAGGGAGCTACGAGCAGTACTTC. Protein sequence: CASSPSPGTGSYEQYF. This sequence joins TRBV9 and TRBJ2-7, with 9 positions matching TRBD1. Trimming took 4 bases from V and 3 from J; bases not matched to a gene: 11. This CDR3 comprises 16 residues. Germline CDR1 reads SGDLS; CDR2 reads YYNGEE.

This chain uses TRBV7-2 with TRBJ2-1, with 9 positions matching TRBD2. J lost 5 bases, V lost 1 base, and 6 bases had no gene match. From germline, CDR1 is SGHTA and CDR2 FQGNSA. CDR3 size: 16 residues. CDR3 loop: CASSLVLAGRHNEQFF. CDR3 nucleotides: TGTGCCAGCAGCTTAGTACTAGCGGGTCGTCACAATGAGCAGTTCTTC.

V usage is TRBV2 and J usage is TRBJ2-3; no clear D. Germline CDR1 SNHLY, CDR2 FYNNEI. The CDR3 consists of 14 residues. The germline V and J ends were trimmed by 5 bases and 0 bases, with 9 bases remaining between them. CDR3 DNA sequence: TGTGCCAGCAGTCCTCTACCTAGCACAGATACGCAGTATTTT. Its protein product is CASSPLPSTDTQYF.

V and J are TRBV20-1 and TRBJ2-5; D is unclear. The V gene lost 6 bases and the J gene lost 4 bases, with 6 bases spanning the gap. This CDR3 region has 10 residues. Per the germline V gene, CDR1 is DFQATT and CDR2 is SNEGSKA (reference sequence). This chain's CDR3 is CSARSETQYF. The CDR3 bases are TGCAGTGCCCGATCAGAGACCCAGTACTTC.